Listed below are T cell receptor beta chains from one sample, sequenced in a study of blood T cell repertoires in COVID-19. Produced via immunoSEQ multiplex PCR; TCRdb's table is partial and in-frame only. The repertoire holds about 190,000 clones, around 86% seen once, with about 26% in the top ten. The sequencing input was PBMCs or T cells enriched from blood (not recorded which). All receptors derive from a woman aged 40-49 years in a cohort exposed to, infected with or recovered from COVID-19 (not recorded which). Each CDR3 is given with its conserved first and last residue. A D gene is named only where the DNA matches it firmly. Some rows mark clone size as missing; the rest say once, few, many or name a class of expanded clone.

abundance | d_gene | j_gene | v_gene | CDR3nt | CDR3aa
- | - | TRBJ2-3 | TRBV9 | TGTGCCAGCAGCGCCAACCATCTAACCCTCACAGATACGCAGTATTTT | CASSANHLTLTDTQYF
- | TRBD2 | TRBJ2-2 | TRBV6-5 | TGTGCCAGCAGACCCCGACTAGCTTCTCCCGGGGAGCTGTTTTTT | CASRPRLASPGELFF
- | - | TRBJ2-5 | TRBV6-2/TRBV6-3 | TGTGCCAGCAGTTACAGCCCTCAAGAGACCCAGTACTTC | CASSYSPQETQYF
- | TRBD1 | TRBJ1-1 | TRBV12-3/TRBV12-4 | TGTGCCAGCAGTTTAGGGACAGGGACTGAAGCTTTCTTT | CASSLGTGTEAFF
- | TRBD2 | TRBJ2-2 | TRBV19 | TGTGCCAGTAGTACCCCCTGGCGGGAGGGCCTAAGGGGCGGGGAGCTGTTTTTT | CASSTPWREGLRGGELFF
once | TRBD1 | TRBJ2-1 | TRBV11-2 | TGTGCCAGCAGCGTACGTGACAGGGTAGGGTTCAATGAGCAGTTCTTC | CASSVRDRVGFNEQFF
- | - | TRBJ1-5 | TRBV6-1 | TGTGCCAGCAGTGAATTTAAGGCAGGGTGGGAAAGAAGTCAGCCCCAGCATTTT | CASSEFKAGWERSQPQHF
- | TRBD2 | TRBJ2-3 | TRBV14 | TGTGCCAGCAGCCCCTTAGCGGGAGGGACAGATACGCAGTATTTT | CASSPLAGGTDTQYF
many | TRBD2 | TRBJ2-1 | TRBV6-4 | TGTGCCAGCAGTGACCTAGCGGGAGCCGGGAATGAGCAGTTCTTC | CASSDLAGAGNEQFF
- | TRBD2 | TRBJ2-7 | TRBV27 | TGTGCCAGCAGTCGCATAGCGGGAGCCTACGAGCAGTACTTC | CASSRIAGAYEQYF
- | - | TRBJ1-2 | TRBV21-1 | TGTGCCAGCAGCAAAGAAACCGCCAGGGATTGCCCCCGGGGCTACACCTTC | CASSKETARDCPRGYTF
- | - | TRBJ2-2 | TRBV10-3 | TGTGCCATCAGTGAGTCGAACAGGAGGAACACCGGGGAGCTGTTTTTT | CAISESNRRNTGELFF
- | TRBD2 | TRBJ2-5 | TRBV5-6 | TGTGCCAGCAGCCCCCGAGGACTAGCGGGAGGGCCCGAGACCCAGTACTTC | CASSPRGLAGGPETQYF
once | - | TRBJ2-3 | TRBV6-1 | TGTGCCAGCAGTGAATTTAGGGGCGGGGCAGATACGCAGTATTTT | CASSEFRGGADTQYF
once | - | TRBJ1-4 | TRBV19 | TGTGCCAGTAGTCACCGACAGCATCTTAATGAAAAACTGTTTTTT | CASSHRQHLNEKLFF
- | TRBD1 | TRBJ1-2 | TRBV29-1 | TGCAGCGTTGAAAACAGGGGAAGTCCTTATGGCTACACCTTC | CSVENRGSPYGYTF
few | - | TRBJ2-7 | TRBV29-1 | TGCAGCGTTACGTCAGGCACAGCCTACGAGCAGTACTTC | CSVTSGTAYEQYF
- | TRBD1 | TRBJ1-1 | TRBV6-5 | TGTGCCAGCAGTAAGGCAGGGGGCTTGAACACTGAAGCTTTCTTT | CASSKAGGLNTEAFF
- | TRBD2 | TRBJ2-5 | TRBV11-2 | TGTGCCAGCAGCCCGGGGACTAGCGGGAGGTCTGAGACCCAGTACTTC | CASSPGTSGRSETQYF
- | - | TRBJ2-7 | TRBV30 | TGTGCCTGGAGATCAGGGTATTCCTACGAGCAGTACTTC | CAWRSGYSYEQYF
- | TRBD1 | TRBJ1-2 | TRBV5-5 | TGTGCCAGCAGCTTGGGGACAGGGGCGGGAAGCTACACCTTC | CASSLGTGAGSYTF
- | TRBD1 | TRBJ2-1 | TRBV10-1 | TGCGCCAGCAGTTGGACAGGGGGCAATGAGCAGTTCTTC | CASSWTGGNEQFF
- | - | TRBJ2-7 | TRBV5-4 | TGTGCCAGCAGCTCGCGGGACAGCTACGAGCAGTACTTC | CASSSRDSYEQYF
- | - | TRBJ1-3 | TRBV28 | TGTGCCAGCAGTAAGATACAGGGATATGGAAACACCATATATTTT | CASSKIQGYGNTIYF
- | - | TRBJ2-7 | TRBV4-1 | TGCGCCAGCAGCCAAGCAGGCGGAGGGTCCTACGAGCAGTACTTC | CASSQAGGGSYEQYF
- | - | TRBJ1-3 | TRBV27 | TGTGCCAGCAGTTCGGGGGGTCGTAGAAACACCATATATTTT | CASSSGGRRNTIYF
- | TRBD1 | TRBJ1-1 | TRBV11-2 | TGTGCCAGCAGCGTATACAGGGGGAACACTGAAGCTTTCTTT | CASSVYRGNTEAFF
once | - | TRBJ1-2 | TRBV27 | TGTGCCAGCAGTCGCCGGGGACTCGCTTATGGCTACACCTTC | CASSRRGLAYGYTF
- | - | TRBJ2-1 | TRBV7-9 | TGTGCCAGCAGCTTAGCCGGCGGGCGTAGTAATGAGCAGTTCTTC | CASSLAGGRSNEQFF
- | - | TRBJ2-7 | TRBV6-2/TRBV6-3 | TGTGCCAGCAGTTCTGCAGGGGACGAGCAGTACTTC | CASSSAGDEQYF